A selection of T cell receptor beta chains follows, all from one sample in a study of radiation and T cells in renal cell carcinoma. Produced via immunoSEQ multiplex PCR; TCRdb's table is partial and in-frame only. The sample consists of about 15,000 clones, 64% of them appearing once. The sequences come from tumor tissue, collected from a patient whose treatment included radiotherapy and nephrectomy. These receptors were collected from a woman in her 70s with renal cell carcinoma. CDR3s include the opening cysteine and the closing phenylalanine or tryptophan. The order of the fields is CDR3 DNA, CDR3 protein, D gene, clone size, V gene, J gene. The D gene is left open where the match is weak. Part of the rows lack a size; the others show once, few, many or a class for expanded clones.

DNA: TGTGCCAGCACCTCTCCAGGGGGGACAGATACGCAGTATTTT
CDR3: CASTSPGGTDTQYF
D: -
size: -
V: TRBV5-8
J: TRBJ2-3

DNA: TGTGCCAGTAATGCGGGTCTGGGCACTGAAGCTTTCTTT
CDR3: CASNAGLGTEAFF
D: -
size: -
V: TRBV7-2
J: TRBJ1-1

DNA: TGTGCCAGCAGTTTCGACCGAAACATTCAGTACTTC
CDR3: CASSFDRNIQYF
D: -
size: -
V: TRBV27
J: TRBJ2-4

DNA: TGTGCCAGCAGCTTGTTAGGGAAGTCCTACGAGCAGTACTTC
CDR3: CASSLLGKSYEQYF
D: -
size: -
V: TRBV5-6
J: TRBJ2-7

DNA: TGTGCCAGCAGTAAAACCAGGGGTTACGAGCAGTACTTC
CDR3: CASSKTRGYEQYF
D: -
size: -
V: TRBV27
J: TRBJ2-7

DNA: TGTGCCAGCAGCGTAGGATACAATGAGCAGTTCTTC
CDR3: CASSVGYNEQFF
D: -
size: -
V: TRBV9
J: TRBJ2-1

DNA: TGCGCCAGCAGCCAAGGTTACGGGCAAGAGACCCAGTACTTC
CDR3: CASSQGYGQETQYF
D: -
size: -
V: TRBV4-1
J: TRBJ2-5

DNA: TGTGCCAGCAGCTTAGAGGAGAACTATGGCTACACCTTC
CDR3: CASSLEENYGYTF
D: -
size: medium-sized
V: TRBV7-2
J: TRBJ1-2

DNA: TGTGCCAGCAGCTCAGCGGGGGGTTTCTACGAGCAGTACTTC
CDR3: CASSSAGGFYEQYF
D: TRBD2
size: -
V: TRBV6-6
J: TRBJ2-7

DNA: TGTGCCAGCAGCTTGATCGGTGAGGGCGCCTTCATGGAGGAGACCCAGTACTTC
CDR3: CASSLIGEGAFMEETQYF
D: -
size: -
V: TRBV5-4
J: TRBJ2-5

DNA: TGTGCTAGTGGTTCGCGGGGCGGGAACACTGAAGCTTTCTTT
CDR3: CASGSRGGNTEAFF
D: -
size: -
V: TRBV12-5
J: TRBJ1-1

DNA: TGTGCCAGCAGCGTAGACCTAGCGGGCCACAATGAGCAGTTCTTC
CDR3: CASSVDLAGHNEQFF
D: TRBD2
size: -
V: TRBV9
J: TRBJ2-1

DNA: TGTGCCAGCAGCTTAGGGGGGAACACTGAAGCTTTCTTT
CDR3: CASSLGGNTEAFF
D: -
size: -
V: TRBV5-6
J: TRBJ1-1

DNA: TGTGCCATCACCGGGACAGGGGGTACTGAAGCTTTCTTT
CDR3: CAITGTGGTEAFF
D: TRBD1
size: few
V: TRBV10-3
J: TRBJ1-1

DNA: TGTGCCAGTAGTACGAGCGGGAATACAGATACGCAGTATTTT
CDR3: CASSTSGNTDTQYF
D: TRBD2
size: -
V: TRBV19
J: TRBJ2-3

DNA: TGTGCCAGCAGCATTAGCGGCAAAAGGGCAGAGACCCAGTACTTC
CDR3: CASSISGKRAETQYF
D: -
size: -
V: TRBV9
J: TRBJ2-5

DNA: TGCGCCAGCAGCCAAGATGGAGTTCGCTACAATGAGCAGTTCTTC
CDR3: CASSQDGVRYNEQFF
D: -
size: few
V: TRBV4-3
J: TRBJ2-1

DNA: TGCGCCAGCGCGAAGGATAGCAATCAGCCCCAGCATTTT
CDR3: CASAKDSNQPQHF
D: -
size: -
V: TRBV5-1
J: TRBJ1-5

DNA: TGCGCCAGCAGCCAAGACTGGCAAGATAACTATGGCTACACCTTC
CDR3: CASSQDWQDNYGYTF
D: -
size: -
V: TRBV4-3
J: TRBJ1-2

DNA: TGCAGTGCTGGACAGGGGCCTGAAGCTTTCTTT
CDR3: CSAGQGPEAFF
D: TRBD1
size: few
V: TRBV20-1
J: TRBJ1-1